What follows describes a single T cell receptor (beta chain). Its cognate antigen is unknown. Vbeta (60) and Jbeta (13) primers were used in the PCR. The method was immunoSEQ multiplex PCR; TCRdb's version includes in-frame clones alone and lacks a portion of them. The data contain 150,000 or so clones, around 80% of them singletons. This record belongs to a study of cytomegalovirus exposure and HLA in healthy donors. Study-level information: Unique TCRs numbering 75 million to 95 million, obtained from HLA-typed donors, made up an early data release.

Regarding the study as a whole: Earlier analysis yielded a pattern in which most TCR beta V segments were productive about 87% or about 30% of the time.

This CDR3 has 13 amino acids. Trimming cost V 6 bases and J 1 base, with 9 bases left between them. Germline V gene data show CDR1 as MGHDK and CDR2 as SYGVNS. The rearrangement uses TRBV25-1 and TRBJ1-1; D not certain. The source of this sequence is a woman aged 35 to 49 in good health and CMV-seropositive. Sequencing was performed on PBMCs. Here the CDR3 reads CASRDYENTEAFF. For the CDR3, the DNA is TGTGCCAGCAGGGACTACGAGAACACTGAAGCTTTCTTT.